This TCR beta chain appears in the sequencing data of a study of cytotoxic CD8 clonotypes in ibrutinib-treated CLL. V was trimmed by 3 bases and J by 7 bases, leaving 8 bases between them. The CDR3 totals 12 residues. CDR1 SGHTS and CDR2 YDEGEE come from the germline V gene. The repertoire was sequenced with immunoSEQ multiplex PCR; TCRdb's copy has only in-frame clones and lacks some. The sample shows over 25,000 clones, roughly 60% of them seen only once. This clonotype was sampled from a human donor with chronic lymphocytic leukemia. The sequencing used PBMCs, collected before ibrutinib treatment. This chain joins TRBV5-8 and TRBJ2-1, with D tentatively TRBD1 or TRBD2 (5 bases each). The CDR3 region is CASSSWGNEQFF. DNA of the CDR3: TGTGCCAGCAGCTCCTGGGGGAATGAGCAGTTCTTC. Using reference TRBV5-8 and TRBJ2-1 for the parts outside the CDR3, the full variable domain is EAGVTQSPTHLIKTRGQQATLRCSPISGHTSVYWYQQALGLGLQFLLWYDEGEERNRGNFPPRFSGRQFPNYSSELNVNALELEDSALYLCASSSWGNEQFFGPGTRLTVL.